This passage covers 10 T cell receptor beta chains from one sample sequenced in a study of blood T cells in healthy people across ages. A second about 6 to 12 cycle PCR used barcoded and J-beta primers. TCRdb independently ran MiXCR on the 5' RACE reads; one entry per CDR3 protein. The profile shows fewer than 2 million distinct CDR3 sequences, approximately 40% of them singletons. What was sequenced was blood. These TCRs come from a human donor in good health.

The chain employs TRBV29-1 and TRBJ1-5; D unresolved. Germline CDR1 is SQVTM and CDR2 is ANQGSEA. Trimming shortened V by 4 bases and J by 6 bases, and 10 bases separated the two germline ends. There are 12 residues in the CDR3. CDR3 sequence: CSVATGGQPQHF. In nucleotides, the CDR3 is TGCAGCGTTGCCACGGGTGGTCAGCCCCAGCATTTT.

This clonotype has only a few counts. This chain joins TRBV5-5 and TRBJ2-5; D perhaps matches TRBD1 (5 bases). V was clipped by 3 bases and J by 3 bases, with 15 bases between them. The CDR3 is made up of 15 amino acids. Germline loops: CDR1 SGHKS, CDR2 YYEKEE (reference sequence). The CDR3 DNA sequence: TGTGCCAGCAGCTACCTTCTCGACAGAAAAGAGACCCAGTACTTC. Its translation: CASSYLLDRKETQYF.

The chain's CDR3 is CASSLVSHPDNYGYTF. The CDR3, as DNA: TGCGCCAGCAGCTTGGTGTCACATCCAGATAACTATGGCTACACCTTC. This chain joins TRBV5-1 and TRBJ1-2; D unclear. V dropped 0 bases and J dropped 1 base, with 13 bases sitting between them. Germline values: CDR1 SGHRS, CDR2 YFSETQ. The CDR3 is 16 residues long. Complete variable domain (other parts from reference TRBV5-1 and TRBJ1-2): KAGVTQTPRYLIKTRGQQVTLSCSPISGHRSVSWYQQTPGQGLQFLFEYFSETQRNKGNFPGRFSGRQFSNSRSEMNVSTLELGDSALYLCASSLVSHPDNYGYTFGSGTRLTVV.

The chain combines TRBV7-2 with TRBJ1-1; 8 nucleotides match TRBD1. Trimming cost V 1 base and J 4 bases; bases outside gene matches: 8. The CDR3 spans 16 residues. The germline gives CDR1 SGHTA, CDR2 FQGNSA. In DNA, the CDR3 is TGTGCCAGCAGCTTAGTACCCGGACAGGGAGGCACTGAAGCTTTCTTT. This encodes CASSLVPGQGGTEAFF. The variable domain in full, with the rest retrieved from reference TRBV7-2 and TRBJ1-1, is GAGVSQSPSNKVTEKGKDVELRCDPISGHTALYWYRQSLGQGLEFLIYFQGNSAPDKSGLPSDRFSAERTGGSVSTLTIQRTQQEDSAVYLCASSLVPGQGGTEAFFGQGTRLTVV.

As regards this clonotype: Given a much more abundant clone one base away, this may be a read error. The chain employs TRBV6-5 and TRBJ2-2; D gene ambiguous. Germline loops: CDR1 MNHEY, CDR2 SVGAGI. Trimming removed 3 bases at V and 0 bases at J, with 8 bases between. This CDR3 comprises 15 residues. CDR3: CASSYNESNTGELFF. DNA of the CDR3: TGTGCCAGCAGTTATAATGAGTCGAACACCGGGGAGCTGTTTTTT.

J is TRBJ1-1 and V is TRBV20-1; TRBD1 matches 8 bases. The length of the CDR3 is 14 residues. Germline V gene sequence: CDR1 DFQATT, CDR2 SNEGSKA (reference sequence). With V trimmed by 3 bases and J by 3 bases, 6 bases remained unmatched. The CDR3 loop is CSASEGQGHTEAFF. The CDR3 bases are TGCAGTGCTAGTGAAGGACAGGGACACACTGAAGCTTTCTTT.

The table lists this clonotype with a few counts. The chain uses TRBV5-1 and TRBJ2-7, with TRBD2 as a possible D gene (6 bases). V was cut by 0 bases and J by 3 bases, with 16 bases left in between. There are 16 residues in the CDR3. The germline CDR1 and CDR2 sequences are SGHRS and YFSETQ. CDR3 DNA sequence: TGCGCCAGCAGCTTGGCCGGGCAGGGAGGACGCTACGAGCAGTACTTC. Translation: CASSLAGQGGRYEQYF.

The V and J genes are TRBV4-1 and TRBJ2-7, with D hard to call. V lost 0 bases to trimming and J lost 1 base, with 19 bases between them. The CDR3 is made up of 18 amino acids. Germline V gives CDR1 MGHRA, CDR2 YSYEKL. CDR3 in amino acids: CASSQEQSGRLTSYEQYF. CDR3 DNA: TGCGCCAGCAGCCAAGAGCAGTCTGGCAGATTAACTTCCTACGAGCAGTACTTC.

This clonotype was seen more than once but under ten times. The chain uses TRBV7-8 and TRBJ2-7; D gene uncertain. This CDR3 has 16 residues. CDR1 and CDR2 from the germline V gene are SGHVS and FQNEAQ. V dropped 1 base and J dropped 0 bases, with 13 bases sitting between them. This CDR3 is CASSLDGPYSSYEQYF. The CDR3, as DNA: TGTGCCAGCAGCTTAGACGGACCCTACAGCTCCTACGAGCAGTACTTC.

This clonotype was seen a handful of times. The chain employs TRBV12-3 or TRBV12-4 and TRBJ1-1; D unresolved. The CDR3 spans 16 residues. Trimming took off 6 bases at V and 0 bases at J, with 17 bases between the two ends. CDR3 protein: CASSTPLFSVNTEAFF. In DNA form, the CDR3 reads TGTGCCAGCAGCACACCACTCTTTTCAGTGAACACTGAAGCTTTCTTT.